The sequence of this TCR beta chain was determined in a study of blood T cell repertoires in COVID-19. Study at large: The samples span acute and convalescent COVID-19 from the United States, Italy and Spain. From T cells, B-cell-depleted T cells, or PBMCs came the material, which was cDNA or gDNA.

Germline V gene sequence: CDR1 SGHTA, CDR2 FQGNSA. V gave up 5 bases and J gave up 3 bases, with 13 bases separating them. The CDR3 extends over 15 amino acids. Patients in Seattle were enrolled during active infection, then followed longitudinally. As processed by the authors: Cell counts per sample came from amplifying reference gene primers. Only in-frame clones appear in the TCRdb table, and some are missing; sequencing was by immunoSEQ multiplex PCR. V and J calls and clone size are as listed in that table; D and trimming were resolved from the DNA. The sample contains almost 200,000 clones, roughly 77% of which appear only once.

The TCR originated in a middle-aged woman with COVID-19, enrolled during active disease. Sequencing used peripheral blood. The V and J genes are TRBV7-2 and TRBJ1-4, with a possible D match to TRBD1 (5 bases). Written as DNA, the CDR3 is TGTGCCAGCAGCCCTCCCCGGGGGTCTAATGAAAAACTGTTTTTT. Its translation is CASSPPRGSNEKLFF.